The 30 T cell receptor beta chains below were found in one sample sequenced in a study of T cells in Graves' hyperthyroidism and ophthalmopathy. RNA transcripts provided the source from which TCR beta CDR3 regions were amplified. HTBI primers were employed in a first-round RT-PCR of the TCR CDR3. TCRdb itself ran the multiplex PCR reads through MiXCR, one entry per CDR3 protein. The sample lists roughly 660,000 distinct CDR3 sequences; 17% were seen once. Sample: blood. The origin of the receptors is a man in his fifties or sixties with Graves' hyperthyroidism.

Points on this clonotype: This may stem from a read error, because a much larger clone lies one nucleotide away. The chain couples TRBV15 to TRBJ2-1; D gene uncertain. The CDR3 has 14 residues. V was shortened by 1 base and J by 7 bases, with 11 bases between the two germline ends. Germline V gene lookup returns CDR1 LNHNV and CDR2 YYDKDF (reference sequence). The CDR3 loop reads CATSRGLSVNEQFF. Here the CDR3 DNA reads TGTGCCACCAGCAGAGGACTCTCAGTAAATGAGCAGTTCTTC.

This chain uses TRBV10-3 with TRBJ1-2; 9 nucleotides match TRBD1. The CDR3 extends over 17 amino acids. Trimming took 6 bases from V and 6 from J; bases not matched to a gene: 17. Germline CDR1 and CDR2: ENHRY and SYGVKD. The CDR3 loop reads CAIREDITGGSLDGYTF. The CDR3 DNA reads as TGTGCCATCAGAGAAGACATCACAGGGGGCTCACTAGATGGCTACACCTTC.

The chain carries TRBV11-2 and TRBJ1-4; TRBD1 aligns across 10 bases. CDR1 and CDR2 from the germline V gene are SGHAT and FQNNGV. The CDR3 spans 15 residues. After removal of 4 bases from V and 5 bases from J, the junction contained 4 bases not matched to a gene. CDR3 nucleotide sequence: TGTGCCAGCAGCTCCTTGACAGGGGGCAATGAAAAACTGTTTTTT. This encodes CASSSLTGGNEKLFF.

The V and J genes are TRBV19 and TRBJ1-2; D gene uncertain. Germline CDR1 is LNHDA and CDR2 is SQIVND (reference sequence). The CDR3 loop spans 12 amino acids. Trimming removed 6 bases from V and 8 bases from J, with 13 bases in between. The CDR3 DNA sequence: TGTGCCAGTAGCCAACCTTATTACGGCTACACCTTC. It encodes CASSQPYYGYTF.

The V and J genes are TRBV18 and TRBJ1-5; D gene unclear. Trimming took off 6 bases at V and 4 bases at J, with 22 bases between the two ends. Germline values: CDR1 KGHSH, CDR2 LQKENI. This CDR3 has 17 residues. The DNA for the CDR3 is TGTGCCAGCTCCCCCCAGGAGGCCCGAGGCCCTAATCAGCCCCAGCATTTT. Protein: CASSPQEARGPNQPQHF.

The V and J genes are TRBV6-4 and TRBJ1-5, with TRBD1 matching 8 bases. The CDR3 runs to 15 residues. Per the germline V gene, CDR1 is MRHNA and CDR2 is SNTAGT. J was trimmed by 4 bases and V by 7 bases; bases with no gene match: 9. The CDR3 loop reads CASNLGQGGNQPQHF. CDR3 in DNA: TGTGCCAGCAACTTAGGACAGGGAGGAAATCAGCCCCAGCATTTT.

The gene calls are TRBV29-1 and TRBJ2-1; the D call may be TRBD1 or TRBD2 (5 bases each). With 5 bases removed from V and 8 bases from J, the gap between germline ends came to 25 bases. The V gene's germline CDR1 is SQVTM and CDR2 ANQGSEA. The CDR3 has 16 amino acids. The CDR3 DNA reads TGCAGCGTTCTACCACTGGCCGGGACCATTAAAGATGAGCAGTTCTTC. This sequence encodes CSVLPLAGTIKDEQFF.

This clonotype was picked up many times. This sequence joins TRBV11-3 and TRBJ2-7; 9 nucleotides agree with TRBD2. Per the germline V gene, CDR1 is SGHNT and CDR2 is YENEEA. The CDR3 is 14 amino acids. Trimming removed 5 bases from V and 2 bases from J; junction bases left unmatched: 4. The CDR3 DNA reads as TGTGCCAGCAGCCAGCGGGAGGATGCCTACGAGCAGTACTTC. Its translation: CASSQREDAYEQYF.

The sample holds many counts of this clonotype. CDR3 bases: TGTGCCTGGAGGGACAGGGGTGTCGAGACCCAGTACTTC. It encodes CAWRDRGVETQYF. The J gene is TRBJ2-5, the V gene TRBV30; 9 nucleotides match TRBD1. The CDR3 is 13 residues long. CDR1 GTSNPN and CDR2 SVGIG come from the germline V gene (reference sequence). The J segment lost 5 bases and the V segment lost 3 bases, leaving 4 bases of the junction unmatched.

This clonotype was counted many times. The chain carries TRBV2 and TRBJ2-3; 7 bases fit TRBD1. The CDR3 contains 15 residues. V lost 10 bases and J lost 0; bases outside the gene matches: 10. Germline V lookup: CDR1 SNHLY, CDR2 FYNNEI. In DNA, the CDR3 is TGTGCCAACAGACCCAGGGGGTCCAGCACAGATACGCAGTATTTT. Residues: CANRPRGSSTDTQYF. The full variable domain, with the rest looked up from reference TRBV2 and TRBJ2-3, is EPEVTQTPSHQVTQMGQEVILRCVPISNHLYFYWYRQILGQKVEFLVSFYNNEISEKSEIFDDQFSVERPDGSNFTLKIRSTKLEDSAMYFCANRPRGSSTDTQYFGPGTRLTVL.

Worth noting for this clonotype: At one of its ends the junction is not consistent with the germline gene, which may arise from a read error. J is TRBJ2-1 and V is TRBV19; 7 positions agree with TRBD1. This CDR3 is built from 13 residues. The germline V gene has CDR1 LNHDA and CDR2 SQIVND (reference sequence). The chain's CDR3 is CASSKDRVDEQFF. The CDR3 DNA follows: TGTGCCAGCAGTAAAGACAGGGTTGATGAGCAGTTCTTC.

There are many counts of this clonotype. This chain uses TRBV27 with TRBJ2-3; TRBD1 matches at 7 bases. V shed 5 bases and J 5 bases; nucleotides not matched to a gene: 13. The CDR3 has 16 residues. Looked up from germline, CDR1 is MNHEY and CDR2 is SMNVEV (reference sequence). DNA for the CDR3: TGTGCCAGCAGTATCTTGGGACAGCCGAGAAGAGATACGCAGTATTTT. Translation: CASSILGQPRRDTQYF.

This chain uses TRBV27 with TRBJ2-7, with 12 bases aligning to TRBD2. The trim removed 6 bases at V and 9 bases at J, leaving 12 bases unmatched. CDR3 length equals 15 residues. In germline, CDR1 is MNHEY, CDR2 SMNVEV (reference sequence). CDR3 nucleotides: TGTGCCAGCAGGCCTCTAGCGGGAGGGACCTCTGTGCAGTACTTC. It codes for CASRPLAGGTSVQYF.

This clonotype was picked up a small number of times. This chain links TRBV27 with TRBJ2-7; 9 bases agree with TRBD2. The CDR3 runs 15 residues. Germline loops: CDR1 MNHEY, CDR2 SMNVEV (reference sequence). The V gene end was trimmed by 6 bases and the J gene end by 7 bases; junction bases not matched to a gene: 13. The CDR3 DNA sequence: TGTGCCAGCAGCAAGCTCATAGCGGGAGTTAAAGAGCAGTACTTC. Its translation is CASSKLIAGVKEQYF.

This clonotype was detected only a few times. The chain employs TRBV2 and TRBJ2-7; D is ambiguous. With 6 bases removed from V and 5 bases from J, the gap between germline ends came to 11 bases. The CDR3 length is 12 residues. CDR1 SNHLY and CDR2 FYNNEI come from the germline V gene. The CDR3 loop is CASRRGEDEQYF. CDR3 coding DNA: TGTGCCAGCAGACGCGGAGAGGACGAGCAGTACTTC.

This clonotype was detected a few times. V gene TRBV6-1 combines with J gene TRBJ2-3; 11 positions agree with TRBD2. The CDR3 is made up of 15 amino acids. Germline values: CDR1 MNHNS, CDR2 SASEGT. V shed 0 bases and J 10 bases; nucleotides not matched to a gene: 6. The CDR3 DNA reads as TGTGCCAGCAGTGAAGCCACTAGCGGGAGATCCCCGCAGTATTTT. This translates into CASSEATSGRSPQYF.

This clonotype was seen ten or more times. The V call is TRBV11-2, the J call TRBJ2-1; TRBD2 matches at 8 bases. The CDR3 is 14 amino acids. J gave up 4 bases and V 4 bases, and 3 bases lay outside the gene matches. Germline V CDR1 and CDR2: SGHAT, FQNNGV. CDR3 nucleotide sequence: TGTGCCAGCAGCTCCCCGGGGGGGTACAATGAGCAGTTCTTC. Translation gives CASSSPGGYNEQFF.

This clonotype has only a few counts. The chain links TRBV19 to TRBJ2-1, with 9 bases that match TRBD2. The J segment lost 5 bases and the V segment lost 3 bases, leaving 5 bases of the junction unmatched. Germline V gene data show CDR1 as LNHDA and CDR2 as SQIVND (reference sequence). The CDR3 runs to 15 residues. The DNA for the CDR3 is TGTGCCAGTAGTATTTTTGCGGGAGGGCACAATGAGCAGTTCTTC. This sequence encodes CASSIFAGGHNEQFF.

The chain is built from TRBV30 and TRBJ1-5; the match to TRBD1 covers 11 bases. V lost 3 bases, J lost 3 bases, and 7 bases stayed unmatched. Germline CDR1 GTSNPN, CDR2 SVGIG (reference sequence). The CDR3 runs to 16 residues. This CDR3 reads CAWSTGTGGFNQPQHF. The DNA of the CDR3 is TGTGCCTGGAGCACAGGGACAGGGGGGTTCAATCAGCCCCAGCATTTT.

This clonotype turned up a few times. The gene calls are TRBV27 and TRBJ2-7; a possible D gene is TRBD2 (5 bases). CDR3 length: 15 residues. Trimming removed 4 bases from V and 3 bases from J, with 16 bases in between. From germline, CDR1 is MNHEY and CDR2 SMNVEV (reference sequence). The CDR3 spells CASSSRGPDLYEQYF. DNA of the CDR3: TGTGCCAGCAGTTCCCGCGGGCCGGATCTCTACGAGCAGTACTTC.

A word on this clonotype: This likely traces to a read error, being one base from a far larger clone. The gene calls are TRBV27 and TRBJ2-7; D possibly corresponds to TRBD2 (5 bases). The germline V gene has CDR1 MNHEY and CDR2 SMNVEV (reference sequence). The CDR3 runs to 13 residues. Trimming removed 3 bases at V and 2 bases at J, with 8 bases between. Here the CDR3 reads CASSFGNTYEQYF. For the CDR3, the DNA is TGTGCCAGCAGTTTCGGGAACACCTACGAGCAGTACTTC.

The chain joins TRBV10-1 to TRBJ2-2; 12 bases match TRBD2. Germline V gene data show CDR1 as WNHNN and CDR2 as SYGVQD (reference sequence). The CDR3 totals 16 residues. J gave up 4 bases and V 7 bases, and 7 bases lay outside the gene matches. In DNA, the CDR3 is TGCGCCAGCACCGGTTCGGGACTAGCGGGCACCGGGGAGCTGTTTTTT. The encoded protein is CASTGSGLAGTGELFF.

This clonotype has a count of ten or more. This CDR3 reads CASSLEGGEYNEQFF. As DNA, the CDR3 is TGTGCCAGCAGCTTAGAAGGGGGCGAGTACAATGAGCAGTTCTTC. The chain combines TRBV11-2 with TRBJ2-1; 7 nucleotides line up with TRBD1. Germline V CDR1 and CDR2: SGHAT, FQNNGV. The trim removed 0 bases at V and 4 bases at J, leaving 3 bases unmatched. The CDR3 spans 15 residues.

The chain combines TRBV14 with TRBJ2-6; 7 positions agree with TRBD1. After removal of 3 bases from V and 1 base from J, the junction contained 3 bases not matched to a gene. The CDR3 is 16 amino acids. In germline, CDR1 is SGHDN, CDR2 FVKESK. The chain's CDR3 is CASSHRQGSGANVLTF. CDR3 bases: TGTGCCAGCAGCCATAGACAGGGTTCTGGGGCCAACGTCCTGACTTTC.

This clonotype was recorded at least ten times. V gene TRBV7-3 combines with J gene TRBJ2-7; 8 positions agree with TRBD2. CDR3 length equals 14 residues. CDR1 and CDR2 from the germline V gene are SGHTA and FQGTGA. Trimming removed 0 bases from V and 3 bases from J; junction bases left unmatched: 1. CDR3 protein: CASSLTSGDYEQYF. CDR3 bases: TGTGCCAGCAGCTTAACTAGCGGGGACTACGAGCAGTACTTC.

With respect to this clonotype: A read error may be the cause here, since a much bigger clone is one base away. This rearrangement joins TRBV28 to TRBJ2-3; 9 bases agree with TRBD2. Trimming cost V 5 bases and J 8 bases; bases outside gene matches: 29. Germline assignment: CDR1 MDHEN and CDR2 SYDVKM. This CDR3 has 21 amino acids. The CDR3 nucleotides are TGTGCCAGCAGTCGAACCCGACCCCAAGGCGGACTAGCGCGAGTATCGGGTACGCAGTATTTT. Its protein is CASSRTRPQGGLARVSGTQYF.

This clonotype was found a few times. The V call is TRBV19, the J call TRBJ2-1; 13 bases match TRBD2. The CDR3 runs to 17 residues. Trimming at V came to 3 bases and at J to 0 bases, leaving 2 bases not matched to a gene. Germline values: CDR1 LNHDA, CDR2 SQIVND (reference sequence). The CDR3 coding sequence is TGTGCCAGTAGTATGACTAGCGGGGGGAGCTCCTACAATGAGCAGTTCTTC. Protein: CASSMTSGGSSYNEQFF.

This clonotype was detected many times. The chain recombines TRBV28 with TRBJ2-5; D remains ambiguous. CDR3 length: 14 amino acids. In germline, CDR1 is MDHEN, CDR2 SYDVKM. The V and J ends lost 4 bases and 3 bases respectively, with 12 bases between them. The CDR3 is CASSSFLTEETQYF. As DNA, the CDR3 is TGTGCCAGCAGTTCCTTCCTGACTGAAGAGACCCAGTACTTC.

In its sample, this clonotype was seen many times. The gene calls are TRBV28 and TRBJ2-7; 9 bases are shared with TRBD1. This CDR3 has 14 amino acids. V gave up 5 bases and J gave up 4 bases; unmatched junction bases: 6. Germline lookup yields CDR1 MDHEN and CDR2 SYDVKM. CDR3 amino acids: CASSLRDREYEQYF. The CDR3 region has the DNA TGTGCCAGCAGTCTCCGGGACAGGGAGTACGAGCAGTACTTC.

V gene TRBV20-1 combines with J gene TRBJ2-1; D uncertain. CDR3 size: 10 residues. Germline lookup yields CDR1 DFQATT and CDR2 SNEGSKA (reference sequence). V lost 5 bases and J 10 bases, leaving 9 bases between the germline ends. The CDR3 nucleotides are TGCAGTGCTGGCCCGGGCGAGCAGTTCTTC. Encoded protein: CSAGPGEQFF.